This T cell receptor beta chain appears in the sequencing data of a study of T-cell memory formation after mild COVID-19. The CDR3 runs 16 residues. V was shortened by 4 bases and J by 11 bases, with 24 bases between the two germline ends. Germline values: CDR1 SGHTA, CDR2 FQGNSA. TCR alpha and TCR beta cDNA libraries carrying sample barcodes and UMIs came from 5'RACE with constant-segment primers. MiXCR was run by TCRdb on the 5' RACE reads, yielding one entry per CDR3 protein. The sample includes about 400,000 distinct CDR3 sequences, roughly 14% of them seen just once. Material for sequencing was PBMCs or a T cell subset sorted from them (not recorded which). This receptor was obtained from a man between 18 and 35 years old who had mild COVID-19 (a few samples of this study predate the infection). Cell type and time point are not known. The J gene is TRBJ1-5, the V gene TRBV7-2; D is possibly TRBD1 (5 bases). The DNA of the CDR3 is TGTGCCAGCAGCTACCCAATGAACCACCGGGACCCCACCCAGCATTTT. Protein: CASSYPMNHRDPTQHF.